This T cell receptor (beta chain) was recovered during a study of cytomegalovirus exposure and HLA in healthy donors. The CDR3 has 17 amino acids. Trimming removed 1 base from V and 0 bases from J, with 12 bases in between. The germline V gene encodes CDR1 LGHNA and CDR2 YSLEER. Sequenced by immunoSEQ multiplex PCR; TCRdb stores in-frame clones only, minus some. The sample includes 150,000 to 200,000 clones, just under 85% of them seen just once. V gene TRBV4-3 combines with J gene TRBJ2-2, with TRBD2 as a possible D gene (6 bases). This sequence was found in a man under 40 in good health and CMV-seropositive. The sequencing sample was made of PBMCs. CDR3 DNA: TGCGCCAGCAGCCAAGGGAGGGGAGCAGCGAACACCGGGGAGCTGTTTTTT. It translates to CASSQGRGAANTGELFF.